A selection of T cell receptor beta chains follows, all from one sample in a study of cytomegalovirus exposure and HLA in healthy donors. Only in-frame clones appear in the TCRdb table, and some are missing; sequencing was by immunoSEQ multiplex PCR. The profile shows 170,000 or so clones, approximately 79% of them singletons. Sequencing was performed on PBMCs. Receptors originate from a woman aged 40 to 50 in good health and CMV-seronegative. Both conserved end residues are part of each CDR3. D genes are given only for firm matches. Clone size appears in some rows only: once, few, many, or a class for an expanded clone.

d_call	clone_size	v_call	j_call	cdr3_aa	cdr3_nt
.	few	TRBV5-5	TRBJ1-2	CASSLGGSSNYGYTF	TGTGCCAGCAGCTTGGGTGGGAGTTCTAACTATGGCTACACCTTC
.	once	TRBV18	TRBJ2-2	CASSLYRTPNTGELFF	TGTGCCAGCTCATTATATCGGACACCGAACACCGGGGAGCTGTTTTTT
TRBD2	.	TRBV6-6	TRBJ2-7	CASSYFTAGGPEQYF	TGTGCCAGCAGTTACTTCACAGCGGGAGGGCCCGAGCAGTACTTC
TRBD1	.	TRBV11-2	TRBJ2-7	CASSRTGATPEQYF	TGTGCCAGCAGCCGGACAGGGGCGACCCCCGAGCAGTACTTC
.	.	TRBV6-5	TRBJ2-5	CASSVDSQETQYF	TGTGCCAGCAGTGTTGATAGTCAAGAGACCCAGTACTTC
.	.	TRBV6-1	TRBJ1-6	CASSAGVTYSPLHF	TGTGCCAGCAGTGCGGGAGTCACTTATTCACCCCTCCACTTT
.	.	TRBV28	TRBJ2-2	CASSYEARLTGELFF	TGTGCCAGCAGTTATGAAGCGAGGCTCACCGGGGAGCTGTTTTTT
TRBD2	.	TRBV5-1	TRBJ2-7	CASRAEASGLSYEQYF	TGCGCCAGCAGGGCAGAGGCTAGCGGTCTTTCCTACGAGCAGTACTTC
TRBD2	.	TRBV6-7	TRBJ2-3	CASSYSGGVTDTQYF	TGTGCCAGCAGTTACTCGGGGGGGGTCACAGATACGCAGTATTTT
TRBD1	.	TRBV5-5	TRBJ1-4	CASSAGQGGEKLFF	TGTGCCAGCAGCGCGGGACAGGGCGGAGAAAAACTGTTTTTT
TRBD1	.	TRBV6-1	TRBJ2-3	CASSLDRVGLDTQYF	TGTGCCAGCAGCCTGGACAGGGTAGGGCTAGATACGCAGTATTTT
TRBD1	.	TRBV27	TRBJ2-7	CASSFGTGDYEQYF	TGTGCCAGCAGTTTCGGGACAGGGGACTACGAGCAGTACTTC
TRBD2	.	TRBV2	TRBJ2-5	CASRGGYLQETQYF	TGTGCCAGCAGGGGGGGGTATTTACAAGAGACCCAGTACTTC